This passage covers 25 T cell receptor beta chains from one sample sequenced in a study of T cells in Graves' hyperthyroidism and ophthalmopathy. RNA transcripts yielded amplified TCR beta CDR3 regions. The study used the HTBI primer set for a first-round RT-PCR of the TCR CDR3. MiXCR, run by TCRdb on the multiplex PCR reads, gives a single entry per CDR3 protein. The sample includes 300,000 or so distinct CDR3 sequences, 21% of them seen just once. The source material was blood. These receptors were obtained from a woman between 50 and 59 years old with Graves' hyperthyroidism.

This clonotype came up many times. This CDR3 reads CASETGGASANQETQYF. In nucleotides, the CDR3 is TGTGCCAGCGAGACCGGGGGGGCTAGCGCAAACCAAGAGACCCAGTACTTC. The chain employs TRBV6-1 and TRBJ2-5; 8 nucleotides match TRBD2. The CDR3 spans 17 residues. Trimming cost V 8 bases and J 0 bases; bases outside gene matches: 14. Per the germline V gene, CDR1 is MNHNS and CDR2 is SASEGT.

This chain joins TRBV29-1 and TRBJ2-3; D not certain. In germline, CDR1 is SQVTM, CDR2 ANQGSEA. V shed 2 bases and J shed 1 base, with 4 bases lying between them. The CDR3 contains 12 residues. CDR3 sequence (DNA): TGCAGCGTTGAACAGGGCACAGATACGCAGTATTTT. Translated, it gives CSVEQGTDTQYF.

This clonotype was observed many times. The J gene is TRBJ1-4, the V gene TRBV18; no clear D. V gave up 3 bases and J gave up 0 bases, with 5 bases separating them. The CDR3 spans 14 residues. Looked up from germline, CDR1 is KGHSH and CDR2 is LQKENI. In nucleotides, the CDR3 is TGTGCCAGCTCACCGGCCCCAACTAATGAAAAACTGTTTTTT. This gives the protein CASSPAPTNEKLFF.

V usage is TRBV6-1 and J usage is TRBJ2-3; D might be TRBD2 (5 bases). The CDR3 length is 13 residues. V lost 4 bases, J lost 9 bases, and 14 bases lay in between. Germline lookup yields CDR1 MNHNS and CDR2 SASEGT. The CDR3 is CASSGTPAGTQYF. The CDR3 nucleotides read TGTGCCAGCAGTGGAACCCCCGCGGGCACGCAGTATTTT.

Concerning this clonotype itself: A read error may explain this, as a much larger clone is one base away. CDR3: CASSRGTPHGELVF. CDR3 nucleotides: TGTGCCAGCAGTCGGGGGACTCCTCACGGGGAGCTGGTTTTT. The V gene is TRBV28, the J gene TRBJ2-2, with D possibly TRBD2 on 6 matching bases. This CDR3 is built from 14 residues. Per the germline V gene, CDR1 is MDHEN and CDR2 is SYDVKM.

This clonotype has ten or more counts. As DNA, the CDR3 is TGTGCCAGCAGCTTAACGTGGAGGGAGGGTCGGACCGGGGAGCTGTTTTTT. It codes for CASSLTWREGRTGELFF. The chain has TRBV7-3 and TRBJ2-2, with 7 bases fitting TRBD2. CDR1 and CDR2 (germline): SGHTA, FQGTGA. This CDR3 is built from 17 residues. V lost 0 bases, J lost 5 bases, and 9 bases stayed unmatched.

This clonotype was seen ten or more times. V and J are TRBV7-3 and TRBJ2-1; 7 bases map to TRBD2. Germline-derived CDR1 and CDR2 are SGHTA and FQGTGA. J lost 5 bases, V lost 3 bases, and 4 bases had no gene match. This CDR3 comprises 14 residues. CDR3 nucleotides: TGTGCCAGCAGCTTGACCGGGACTAACAATGAGCAGTTCTTC. Amino acid sequence: CASSLTGTNNEQFF.

The CDR3 is CASSLVAWEQFF. CDR3 DNA: TGTGCCAGCAGCTTAGTGGCGTGGGAGCAGTTCTTC. V usage is TRBV11-2 and J usage is TRBJ2-1; the D is unclear. The CDR3 extends over 12 amino acids. V gave up 1 base and J gave up 10 bases, with 8 bases separating them. CDR1 and CDR2 from the germline V gene are SGHAT and FQNNGV.

This clonotype was seen a handful of times. One end of the junction varies from germline; a read error may be responsible. The V call is TRBV6-1, the J call TRBJ1-1; 10 bases line up with TRBD1. This CDR3 is 14 amino acids long. Germline V gene data show CDR1 as MNHNS and CDR2 as SASEGT. CDR3 region: CANSEPGQGTVAFF. CDR3 bases: TGTGCCAACAGTGAACCGGGACAGGGGACCGTAGCTTTCTTT.

The chain links TRBV2 to TRBJ1-5; 7 bases agree with TRBD1. The V segment lost 1 base and the J segment 7 bases; nucleotides outside the gene matches: 10. CDR1 is SNHLY and CDR2 is FYNNEI in the germline V gene. This CDR3 region has 16 residues. The CDR3 spells CASSEVGYRGGQPQHF. The CDR3 DNA follows: TGTGCCAGCAGTGAAGTGGGGTACAGGGGAGGCCAGCCCCAGCATTTT. Variable domain in full (rest from reference TRBV2 and TRBJ1-5): EPEVTQTPSHQVTQMGQEVILRCVPISNHLYFYWYRQILGQKVEFLVSFYNNEISEKSEIFDDQFSVERPDGSNFTLKIRSTKLEDSAMYFCASSEVGYRGGQPQHFGDGTRLSIL.

There are many counts of this clonotype. The chain recombines TRBV18 with TRBJ2-7; D call uncertain. From germline, CDR1 is KGHSH and CDR2 LQKENI. The CDR3 covers 14 residues. V lost 0 bases, J lost 2 bases, and 8 bases lay in between. The CDR3: CASSPPKSTYEQYF. The CDR3 bases are TGTGCCAGCTCACCACCAAAGAGTACCTACGAGCAGTACTTC. Based on the CDR3 plus reference TRBV18 and TRBJ2-7, the full variable domain is NAGVMQNPRHLVRRRGQEARLRCSPMKGHSHVYWYRQLPEEGLKFMVYLQKENIIDESGMPKERFSAEFPKEGPSILRIQQVVRGDSAAYFCASSPPKSTYEQYFGPGTRLTVT.

The rearrangement links TRBV24-1 to TRBJ2-7, with 8 positions matching TRBD1. The CDR3 covers 14 residues. The germline CDR1 and CDR2 sequences are KGHDR and SFDVKD. V was pared by 4 bases and J by 2 bases, with 3 bases of the junction left unmatched. CDR3 nucleotides: TGTGCCACCAGTGAAAAGACAGGGGCCTACGAGCAGTACTTC. It yields the protein CATSEKTGAYEQYF.

The J gene is TRBJ1-1, the V gene TRBV5-1; D uncertain. CDR3 length equals 13 residues. The V end was cut by 5 bases, the J end by 4 bases, with 12 bases between. Germline V gene data show CDR1 as SGHRS and CDR2 as YFSETQ. In nucleotides, the CDR3 is TGCGCCAGCAGATATAGGCACCTCACTGAAGCTTTCTTT. Residues: CASRYRHLTEAFF.

This clonotype appeared many times. The V call is TRBV5-8, the J call TRBJ1-5; D uncertain. This CDR3 has 14 residues. The germline V and J ends were trimmed by 6 bases and 1 base, with 11 bases remaining between them. Germline-derived CDR1 and CDR2 are SGHTS and YDEGEE. CDR3 DNA sequence: TGTGCCAGCATCCCTGGCCTAAGCAATCAGCCCCAGCATTTT. It specifies CASIPGLSNQPQHF.

This clonotype has at least ten counts. V and J are TRBV20-1 and TRBJ2-4; possibly TRBD1 for D (5 bases). V was shortened by 3 bases and J by 0 bases, with 12 bases between the two germline ends. This CDR3 spans 15 amino acids. The germline CDR1 and CDR2 sequences are DFQATT and SNEGSKA (reference sequence). CDR3 coding DNA: TGCAGTGCTAGTCTGGGGCATCTAGCCAAAAACATTCAGTACTTC. Translated: CSASLGHLAKNIQYF.

This sequence joins TRBV19 and TRBJ1-1; 12 nucleotides align to TRBD1. There are 13 residues in the CDR3. V was clipped by 10 bases and J by 7 bases; unmatched bases: 7. Germline lookup yields CDR1 LNHDA and CDR2 SQIVND (reference sequence). This chain's CDR3 is CATSGQGASEAFF. For the CDR3, the DNA is TGTGCCACCTCGGGACAGGGGGCAAGTGAAGCTTTCTTT.

Many counts were recorded for this clonotype. The rearrangement joins TRBV20-1 to TRBJ2-1; TRBD1 is a possible D gene (6 bases). Germline V gene lookup returns CDR1 DFQATT and CDR2 SNEGSKA (reference sequence). Trimming removed 5 bases at V and 8 bases at J, with 7 bases between. The CDR3 extends over 10 amino acids. CDR3 bases: TGCAGTGCTTGGGGGCATGAGCAGTTCTTC. It specifies CSAWGHEQFF.

The chain combines TRBV18 with TRBJ2-3, with 10 nucleotides matching TRBD2. The CDR3 has 15 residues. V lost 6 bases to trimming and J lost 2 bases; unmatched junction nucleotides: 5. Germline V gives CDR1 KGHSH, CDR2 LQKENI. This chain's CDR3 is CASSRTSGDTDTQYF. The CDR3 coding sequence is TGTGCCAGCTCGCGGACTAGCGGAGACACAGATACGCAGTATTTT.

At least ten counts were recorded for this clonotype. V usage is TRBV6-1 and J usage is TRBJ1-2, with 8 positions matching TRBD1. The junction had 7 bases not matched to a gene; V was cut back by 2 bases and J by 5 bases. This CDR3 comprises 15 residues. The germline CDR1 and CDR2 sequences are MNHNS and SASEGT. The CDR3 loop is CASSERDRNPYGYTF. The CDR3 DNA is TGTGCCAGCAGTGAACGGGACAGGAACCCGTATGGCTACACCTTC.

At least ten counts were recorded for this clonotype. The chain is built from TRBV7-2 and TRBJ2-1; possible D gene TRBD2, 6 bases. V shed 3 bases and J shed 1 base, with 10 bases lying between them. The CDR3 covers 15 residues. The V gene's germline CDR1 is SGHTA and CDR2 FQGNSA. Written as DNA, the CDR3 is TGTGCCAGCAGCTTTCATGCGGGGTCCTACAATGAGCAGTTCTTC. Translating it yields CASSFHAGSYNEQFF.

This chain connects TRBV5-1 to TRBJ2-5; weak D call: TRBD1 (7 bases). The CDR3 extends over 16 amino acids. Germline CDR1 and CDR2: SGHRS and YFSETQ. Between the trimmed V and J ends, which lost 4 bases and 9 bases, there was a span of 25 bases. The CDR3 region is CASSLVGGQLNEAQYF. CDR3 DNA: TGCGCCAGCAGCCTCGTCGGGGGACAGTTGAATGAGGCCCAGTACTTC. The complete variable domain, with remaining parts taken from reference TRBV5-1 and TRBJ2-5, reads KAGVTQTPRYLIKTRGQQVTLSCSPISGHRSVSWYQQTPGQGLQFLFEYFSETQRNKGNFPGRFSGRQFSNSRSEMNVSTLELGDSALYLCASSLVGGQLNEAQYFGPGTRLLVL.

This clonotype occurred many times. The V and J genes are TRBV7-8 and TRBJ1-2; 7 bases map to TRBD1. V lost 4 bases and J lost 6; bases outside the gene matches: 11. This CDR3 is built from 15 residues. Germline CDR1 SGHVS, CDR2 FQNEAQ. For the CDR3, the DNA is TGTGCCAGCAGCTCAAGGGAGGGGGCGCTGAATGGCTACACCTTC. This gives the protein CASSSREGALNGYTF.

This clonotype occurred many times. The CDR3 reads CSARDWPDYEQYF. CDR3 in DNA: TGCAGTGCTAGAGATTGGCCAGACTACGAGCAGTACTTC. The chain employs TRBV20-1 and TRBJ2-7; D gene ambiguous. V was trimmed by 0 bases and J by 3 bases, leaving 9 bases between them. The CDR3 is made up of 13 amino acids. The germline gives CDR1 DFQATT, CDR2 SNEGSKA (reference sequence).

This chain links TRBV28 with TRBJ1-5; no clear D gene. CDR1 and CDR2 from the germline V gene are MDHEN and SYDVKM. The CDR3 runs 14 residues. The ends were cut back, 8 bases at V and 7 bases at J, with 18 bases in the middle. CDR3: CASRIGISRQPQHF. In DNA, the CDR3 is TGTGCCAGCCGAATCGGGATATCAAGGCAGCCCCAGCATTTT.

V gene TRBV27 combines with J gene TRBJ1-4; a weak D match, TRBD1 (6 bases). The V gene lost 7 bases and the J gene lost 3 bases, with 12 bases spanning the gap. The CDR3 extends over 14 amino acids. Germline-derived CDR1 and CDR2 are MNHEY and SMNVEV (reference sequence). The CDR3 DNA reads TGTGCCAGCAAACAGGGATCGGCTAATGAAAAACTGTTTTTT. Amino acids: CASKQGSANEKLFF.